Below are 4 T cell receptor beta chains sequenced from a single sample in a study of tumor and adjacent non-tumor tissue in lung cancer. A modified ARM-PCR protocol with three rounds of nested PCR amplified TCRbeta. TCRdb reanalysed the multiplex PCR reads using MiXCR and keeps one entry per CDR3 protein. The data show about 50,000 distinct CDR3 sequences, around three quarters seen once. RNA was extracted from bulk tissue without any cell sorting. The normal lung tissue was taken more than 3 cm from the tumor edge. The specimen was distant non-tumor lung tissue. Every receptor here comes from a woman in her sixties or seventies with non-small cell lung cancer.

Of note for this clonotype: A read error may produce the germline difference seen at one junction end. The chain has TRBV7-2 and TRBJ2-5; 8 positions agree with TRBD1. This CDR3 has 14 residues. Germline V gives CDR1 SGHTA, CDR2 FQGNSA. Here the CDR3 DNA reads TGTGCCAGCAGCTTATCAGGGACAGGAGAGACCCAGTATTTC. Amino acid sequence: CASSLSGTGETQYF.

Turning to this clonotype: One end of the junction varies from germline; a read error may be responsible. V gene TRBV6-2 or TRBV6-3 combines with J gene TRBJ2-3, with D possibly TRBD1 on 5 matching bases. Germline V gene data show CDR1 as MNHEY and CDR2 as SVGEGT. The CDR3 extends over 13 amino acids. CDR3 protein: CASSLSGPNTQYF. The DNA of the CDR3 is TGCGCCAGCAGTTTGTCAGGGCCGAATACGCAGTATTTT.

The CDR3 DNA follows: TGTGCCAGCAGTGAAGCATTCAGAGCGGGCCCTAATGAAAAACTGTTTTTT. Its protein product is CASSEAFRAGPNEKLFF. The rearrangement uses TRBV6-1 and TRBJ1-4; D unresolved. The CDR3 loop spans 17 amino acids. V lost 0 bases to trimming and J lost 3 bases, with 14 bases between them. The V gene's germline CDR1 is MNHNS and CDR2 SASEGT.

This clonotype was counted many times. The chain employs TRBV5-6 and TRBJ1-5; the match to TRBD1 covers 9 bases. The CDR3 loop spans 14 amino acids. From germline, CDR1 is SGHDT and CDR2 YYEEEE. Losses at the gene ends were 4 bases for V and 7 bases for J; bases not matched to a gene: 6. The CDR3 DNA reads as TGTGCCAGCAGCAGGGGACAGGGACAACAGCCCCAGCATTTT. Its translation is CASSRGQGQQPQHF.